Below are 8 T cell receptor beta chains sequenced from a single sample in a study of T cell responses to AZD1222 COVID-19 vaccine. Clones were read by immunoSEQ multiplex PCR, and TCRdb kept only the in-frame ones, dropping some. The sample lists roughly 120,000 clones; 88% were seen once. The sample in question was peripheral blood, obtained on day 0 of AZD1222 vaccination. These receptors were obtained from an adult in good health.

This chain connects TRBV6-1 to TRBJ2-1; the D gene is possibly TRBD2 (6 bases). The CDR3 totals 15 residues. Germline V lookup: CDR1 MNHNS, CDR2 SASEGT. Trimming took 3 bases from V and 11 from J, leaving 20 bases between them. CDR3 nucleotides: TGTGCCAGCAGTGATAGGGGCAACGCGGGAATTCAGCAGTTCTTC. It yields the protein CASSDRGNAGIQQFF.

This chain connects TRBV20-1 to TRBJ2-4, with TRBD2 matching over 11 bases. After removal of 6 bases from V and 7 bases from J, the junction contained 8 bases not matched to a gene. This CDR3 is 14 amino acids long. Germline CDR1 is DFQATT and CDR2 is SNEGSKA (reference sequence). The DNA of the CDR3 is TGCAGTGCCAGTAGCGGGAGGGCCGGGAACATTCAGTACTTC. Translation: CSASSGRAGNIQYF.

The V and J genes are TRBV27 and TRBJ2-7; 9 positions match TRBD1. After removal of 2 bases from V and 5 bases from J, the junction contained 7 bases not matched to a gene. This CDR3 spans 15 amino acids. Germline lookup yields CDR1 MNHEY and CDR2 SMNVEV (reference sequence). The CDR3 reads CASSLRDRAGHEQYF. The CDR3 DNA follows: TGTGCCAGCAGTTTAAGGGACAGGGCGGGCCACGAGCAGTACTTC.

This clone was observed once. V gene TRBV14 combines with J gene TRBJ1-2, with 8 bases identical to TRBD1. Germline CDR1 is SGHDN and CDR2 is FVKESK. V shed 5 bases, J shed 6 bases, and the junction held 5 bases outside the gene matches. This CDR3 contains 13 residues. CDR3 bases: TGTGCCAGCAGCTTTGCAGGGGGCAATGGCTACACCTTC. Protein sequence: CASSFAGGNGYTF.

This clone occurred once. The rearrangement joins TRBV4-2 to TRBJ1-5; weak D call: TRBD1 (5 bases). CDR1 is LGHNA and CDR2 is YNFKEQ in the germline V gene. The V end was cut by 0 bases, the J end by 6 bases, with 12 bases between. The CDR3 is 15 residues long. Here the CDR3 reads CASSQEIWGIQPQHF. Here the CDR3 DNA reads TGTGCCAGCAGCCAAGAGATTTGGGGGATTCAGCCCCAGCATTTT.

The CDR3 loop reads CASSPRDSNSDQPQHF. Written as DNA, the CDR3 is TGTGCCAGCAGCCCTCGGGACAGTAATTCGGATCAGCCCCAGCATTTT. V is TRBV7-9 and J is TRBJ1-5; 7 bases match TRBD1. Per the germline V gene, CDR1 is SEHNR and CDR2 is FQNEAQ (reference sequence). V was pared by 5 bases and J by 5 bases, with 12 bases of the junction left unmatched. CDR3 size: 16 residues.

This chain links TRBV11-2 with TRBJ2-7; D is unclear. Germline V gene sequence: CDR1 SGHAT, CDR2 FQNNGV. The V end lost 1 base, the J end lost 6 bases, and 13 bases lay between the germline ends. This CDR3 has 14 amino acids. The DNA for the CDR3 is TGTGCCAGCAGCTTAGTGTCAGCTCCGGGCGAGCAGTACTTC. Translation gives CASSLVSAPGEQYF.

V usage is TRBV4-3 and J usage is TRBJ1-1; 10 nucleotides line up with TRBD1. The V segment lost 4 bases and the J segment 2 bases; nucleotides outside the gene matches: 1. This CDR3 is 14 amino acids long. The germline V gene encodes CDR1 LGHNA and CDR2 YSLEER. CDR3 in amino acids: CASSRDRGNTEAFF. The CDR3 coding sequence is TGCGCCAGCAGCCGGGACAGGGGTAACACTGAAGCTTTCTTT.